Reported below is one TCR beta chain. This specimen comes from a study of blood T cell repertoires in COVID-19. Cohorts were determined from participant-reported clinical history. Germline CDR1 is KGHDR and CDR2 is SFDVKD. Trimming left V 10 bases short and J 3 bases short, with 13 bases between. The CDR3 is 13 residues long. Study processing details: Reference gene primer amplification gave nucleated cell count estimates. TCRdb keeps only in-frame clones here, not all; method: immunoSEQ multiplex PCR. Clone size and the V and J calls come from that table; the DNA yielded D and trimming. This table has 150,000 to 200,000 clones, over 75% appearing once.

The TCR was taken from a woman aged 50 to 60 who had recovered from COVID-19. The chain couples TRBV24-1 to TRBJ2-3; TRBD2 is a possible D gene (6 bases). Sequenced material: PBMCs or T cells enriched from blood (not recorded which). The CDR3: CATAPAGTDTQYF. The CDR3 region has the DNA TGTGCCACGGCGCCGGCGGGAACAGATACGCAGTATTTT.